A single sample gave rise to the 6 T cell receptor beta chains below, sequenced in a study of blood T cell repertoires in COVID-19. Clones were sequenced by immunoSEQ multiplex PCR, and TCRdb holds only the in-frame ones, with some missing. The sample gives 260,000 or so clones, around 82% of which show up once; 7.5% to 9% is in the top ten. The specimen was peripheral blood. The origin of the receptors is a human donor in a cohort sampled during active COVID-19.

The chain links TRBV27 to TRBJ2-7, with 10 bases identical to TRBD1. Germline CDR1 MNHEY, CDR2 SMNVEV (reference sequence). This CDR3 comprises 12 residues. CDR3 sequence (DNA): TGTACAGCGGGGGACAGGGGTTACGAGCAGTACTTC. This translates into CTAGDRGYEQYF.

The genes are TRBV5-1 and TRBJ2-7; D unresolved. CDR1 and CDR2 (germline): SGHRS, YFSETQ. Deletions cut 3 bases from V and 6 bases from J, with 10 bases between. The CDR3 totals 12 residues. In DNA form, the CDR3 reads TGCGCCAGCAGCTCCCCCTCGCGCGAGCAGTACTTC. It translates to CASSSPSREQYF.

The CDR3 loop reads CASSLDGVFEQFF. The CDR3 bases are TGTGCCAGCAGCTTAGATGGAGTATTTGAGCAGTTCTTC. The V and J genes are TRBV11-2 and TRBJ2-1; D unclear. CDR1 is SGHAT and CDR2 is FQNNGV in the germline V gene. The CDR3 sequence is 13 residues long. The germline V and J ends were trimmed by 0 bases and 9 bases, with 9 bases remaining between them.

The chain uses TRBV7-9 and TRBJ2-3, with 7 bases that match TRBD2. The CDR3 contains 15 residues. V trimming: 1 base; J trimming: 1 base; junction bases outside the gene matches: 2. Germline V gene lookup returns CDR1 SEHNR and CDR2 FQNEAQ (reference sequence). CDR3 bases: TGTGCCAGCAGCTTAGGGGCGGGAGGCACAGATACGCAGTATTTT. Translating gives CASSLGAGGTDTQYF.

The chain has TRBV6-1 and TRBJ2-5; a possible D gene is TRBD2 (6 bases). The CDR3 spans 15 residues. Germline V gene lookup returns CDR1 MNHNS and CDR2 SASEGT. Trimming cost V 7 bases and J 5 bases, with 20 bases left between them. CDR3 region: CASTDTRGLWETQYF. The CDR3 DNA reads as TGTGCCAGCACCGATACCCGGGGGTTGTGGGAGACCCAGTACTTC.

V gene TRBV3-1 (or the pseudogene TRBV3-2) combines with J gene TRBJ2-4; 8 bases match TRBD2. The CDR3 runs to 16 residues. CDR1 is LGHDT, CDR2 YNNKEL, per germline (reference sequence). V shed 0 bases, J shed 4 bases, and the junction held 5 bases outside the gene matches. This CDR3 is CASSQDEQRGKNIQYF. DNA of the CDR3: TGTGCCAGCAGCCAAGATGAACAGCGGGGGAAAAACATTCAGTACTTC.